These T cell receptor beta chains were read from a single sample in a study of blood T cells in healthy people across ages. A single record per CDR3 protein comes from TCRdb applying MiXCR to the 5' RACE reads. Here the sample spans around 970,000 distinct CDR3 sequences, 51% being singletons. The specimen sequenced was blood. The receptors were gathered from an older woman in good health. The CDR3 runs from the conserved cysteine through the conserved F or W. Fields, in order: D gene, J gene, V gene, clone size, CDR3 DNA, CDR3 protein. The D gene is left open where the match is weak. Not all rows give a size; the values are once, few, many and, for expanded clones, a class.

D gene: .; J gene: TRBJ2-7; V gene: TRBV4-1; clone size: .; CDR3 DNA: TGCGCCAGCAGCCATGTGGCTGGCTACGAGCAGTACTTC; CDR3 protein: CASSHVAGYEQYF
D gene: .; J gene: TRBJ2-6; V gene: TRBV4-1; clone size: .; CDR3 DNA: TGCGCCAGCAGCCAAGGTCTAGTCTACCACTCTGGGGCCAACGTCCTGACTTTC; CDR3 protein: CASSQGLVYHSGANVLTF
D gene: .; J gene: TRBJ2-7; V gene: TRBV27; clone size: .; CDR3 DNA: TGTGCCAGCACCTCATCGGGGAGGCTCTACGAGCAGTACTTC; CDR3 protein: CASTSSGRLYEQYF
D gene: .; J gene: TRBJ2-7; V gene: TRBV28; clone size: .; CDR3 DNA: TGTGCCAGCAGTTTCCTTTTTGACGGGTCCCACCGGACATACGAGCAGTACTTC; CDR3 protein: CASSFLFDGSHRTYEQYF
D gene: .; J gene: TRBJ2-1; V gene: TRBV5-5; clone size: .; CDR3 DNA: TGTGCCAGCAGCCATCTCGTCCTGAGTAATGAGCAGTTCTTC; CDR3 protein: CASSHLVLSNEQFF
D gene: .; J gene: TRBJ1-2; V gene: TRBV12-3/TRBV12-4; clone size: .; CDR3 DNA: TGTGCCGGCAGTCTCGCCCGGACAGCCACCTATGGCTACACCTTC; CDR3 protein: CAGSLARTATYGYTF
D gene: TRBD2; J gene: TRBJ2-7; V gene: TRBV7-2; clone size: few; CDR3 DNA: TGTGCCAGCAGCTCGGGACTAGCCCTAAGCTACGAGCAGTACTTC; CDR3 protein: CASSSGLALSYEQYF
D gene: TRBD2; J gene: TRBJ2-5; V gene: TRBV20-1; clone size: few; CDR3 DNA: TGCAGTGCTAGAGATCCCCCGGGACTAGAAAAAGAGACCCAGTACTTC; CDR3 protein: CSARDPPGLEKETQYF
D gene: .; J gene: TRBJ1-6; V gene: TRBV4-2; clone size: .; CDR3 DNA: TGTGCCAGCAGCCGCTGGGCGAGGGGAGTCTCACCCCTCCACTTT; CDR3 protein: CASSRWARGVSPLHF
D gene: .; J gene: TRBJ2-1; V gene: TRBV5-1; clone size: many; CDR3 DNA: TGCGCCAGCAGCTTGCCTAGGACAGGGAGGGAGTTCTTC; CDR3 protein: CASSLPRTGREFF
D gene: TRBD2; J gene: TRBJ2-7; V gene: TRBV4-2; clone size: .; CDR3 DNA: TGTGCCAGCAGTCCACTAGCGGGGGAACCCTACGAGCAGTACTTC; CDR3 protein: CASSPLAGEPYEQYF
D gene: TRBD1; J gene: TRBJ2-7; V gene: TRBV28; clone size: few; CDR3 DNA: TGTGCCAGCAGTTTGCAACCGGGACAGGGATACGAGCAGTACTTC; CDR3 protein: CASSLQPGQGYEQYF
D gene: .; J gene: TRBJ1-1; V gene: TRBV4-1; clone size: .; CDR3 DNA: TGCGCCAGCAGCCGAGGTTCGGGGGCGTTGAACACTGAAGCTTTCTTT; CDR3 protein: CASSRGSGALNTEAFF
D gene: .; J gene: TRBJ2-4; V gene: TRBV2; clone size: few; CDR3 DNA: TGTGCCAGCACCGGACCCCTCAGGGGGGGGAACATTCAGTACTTC; CDR3 protein: CASTGPLRGGNIQYF
D gene: .; J gene: TRBJ2-7; V gene: TRBV4-1; clone size: few; CDR3 DNA: TGCGCCAGCAGCCAAGATCGGGGATGGGGCGAGCAGTACTTC; CDR3 protein: CASSQDRGWGEQYF
D gene: TRBD2; J gene: TRBJ2-5; V gene: TRBV28; clone size: .; CDR3 DNA: TGTGCCAGCACCAGGACAGGGAAGACTAGCGGGATCCGAGAGACCCAGTACTTC; CDR3 protein: CASTRTGKTSGIRETQYF
D gene: TRBD2; J gene: TRBJ2-3; V gene: TRBV7-2; clone size: .; CDR3 DNA: TGTGCCAGCAGCTCCGGACTAGGGAGGGCAGATACGCAGTATTTT; CDR3 protein: CASSSGLGRADTQYF
D gene: .; J gene: TRBJ2-5; V gene: TRBV6-5; clone size: few; CDR3 DNA: TGTGCCAGCAGACCTAAACAGGGTTTTACGGAGACCCAGTACTTC; CDR3 protein: CASRPKQGFTETQYF
D gene: .; J gene: TRBJ2-5; V gene: TRBV5-4; clone size: .; CDR3 DNA: TGTGCCAGCAGCCAAGCGGGCGGGTTGGAGACCCAGTACTTC; CDR3 protein: CASSQAGGLETQYF
D gene: TRBD1; J gene: TRBJ1-4; V gene: TRBV28; clone size: .; CDR3 DNA: TGTGCCAGCAGTCGGACAGGGGGAAGAGTCGGTGATGAAAAACTGTTTTTT; CDR3 protein: CASSRTGGRVGDEKLFF
D gene: TRBD2; J gene: TRBJ2-7; V gene: TRBV20-1; clone size: .; CDR3 DNA: TGCAGTGCCCCCCAAGCGGGAGGGATCCACGAGCAGTACTTC; CDR3 protein: CSAPQAGGIHEQYF
D gene: TRBD2; J gene: TRBJ2-3; V gene: TRBV4-2; clone size: .; CDR3 DNA: TGTGCCAGCGGCCAAGATTCGGGTGCTAGCGGGAGGGCAAGCACAGATACGCAGTATTTT; CDR3 protein: CASGQDSGASGRASTDTQYF
D gene: TRBD2; J gene: TRBJ2-5; V gene: TRBV4-2; clone size: few; CDR3 DNA: TGTGCCAGCAGCCGGGGACTAGATGGTGGAGAGACCCAGTACTTC; CDR3 protein: CASSRGLDGGETQYF
D gene: TRBD2; J gene: TRBJ2-7; V gene: TRBV12-3/TRBV12-4; clone size: once; CDR3 DNA: TGTGCCAGCAACCCGGGACTACCCTCCTACGAGCAGTACTTC; CDR3 protein: CASNPGLPSYEQYF
D gene: TRBD2; J gene: TRBJ2-7; V gene: TRBV7-2; clone size: .; CDR3 DNA: TGCGCCAGCAGCTGGACTAGCGAGGCCGACGAGCAGTACTTC; CDR3 protein: CASSWTSEADEQYF
D gene: .; J gene: TRBJ2-5; V gene: TRBV29-1; clone size: few; CDR3 DNA: TGCAGCGTTGGAGGGGGGCGCGGAGAGACCCAGTACTTC; CDR3 protein: CSVGGGRGETQYF
D gene: TRBD2; J gene: TRBJ2-1; V gene: TRBV4-1; clone size: .; CDR3 DNA: TGCGCCAGCAGCTGGGGGGCCCCGGGGGGGGATGAGCAGTTCTTC; CDR3 protein: CASSWGAPGGDEQFF
D gene: .; J gene: TRBJ2-1; V gene: TRBV12-3/TRBV12-4; clone size: .; CDR3 DNA: TGTGCCAGCAGTGCAGCAAGAGGGAGTCAAAAGGACAATGAGCAGTTCTTC; CDR3 protein: CASSAARGSQKDNEQFF
D gene: .; J gene: TRBJ2-1; V gene: TRBV10-1; clone size: .; CDR3 DNA: TGCGCCAGCAGTGACCTCTTCGCGGAAGACTACAATGAGCAGTTCTTC; CDR3 protein: CASSDLFAEDYNEQFF
D gene: .; J gene: TRBJ2-7; V gene: TRBV7-2; clone size: .; CDR3 DNA: TGTGCCAGCAGCCCGCGTTCGGGCAGGAACCATGAGCAGTACTTC; CDR3 protein: CASSPRSGRNHEQYF
D gene: TRBD1; J gene: TRBJ1-2; V gene: TRBV6-6; clone size: .; CDR3 DNA: TGTGCCAGCAGTGGCCGCGACAGGGGGCTCTATGGCTACACCTTC; CDR3 protein: CASSGRDRGLYGYTF
D gene: .; J gene: TRBJ2-7; V gene: TRBV2; clone size: .; CDR3 DNA: TGTGCCAGGAGACAAGTTGCCCCTTCCTACGAGCAGTACTTC; CDR3 protein: CARRQVAPSYEQYF
D gene: .; J gene: TRBJ2-5; V gene: TRBV29-1; clone size: many; CDR3 DNA: TGCAGCGTTGAGGCGGGGTGGGGCGAGACCCAGTACTTC; CDR3 protein: CSVEAGWGETQYF
D gene: .; J gene: TRBJ2-5; V gene: TRBV24-1; clone size: .; CDR3 DNA: TGTGCCACCAGTGATTTGTCAGGGAAAGGGGAGACCCAGTACTTC; CDR3 protein: CATSDLSGKGETQYF
D gene: .; J gene: TRBJ2-7; V gene: TRBV10-3; clone size: .; CDR3 DNA: TGTGCCATCACGCGAAGGGGCAGTCTCTACGAGCAGTACTTC; CDR3 protein: CAITRRGSLYEQYF
D gene: TRBD2; J gene: TRBJ2-1; V gene: TRBV20-1; clone size: .; CDR3 DNA: TGCAGTGCTAGAGAACTAGCGGGAATAATTCTTGAGCAGTTCTTC; CDR3 protein: CSARELAGIILEQFF
D gene: .; J gene: TRBJ1-1; V gene: TRBV6-5; clone size: .; CDR3 DNA: TGTGCCAGCAGTTACTTAGCAGGTCCAGCCATGAACACTGAAGCTTTCTTT; CDR3 protein: CASSYLAGPAMNTEAFF
D gene: TRBD2; J gene: TRBJ2-3; V gene: TRBV9; clone size: .; CDR3 DNA: TGTGCCAGCAGCATTAGCGGGAGTCCCGATACGCAGTATTTT; CDR3 protein: CASSISGSPDTQYF
D gene: .; J gene: TRBJ1-1; V gene: TRBV12-3/TRBV12-4; clone size: .; CDR3 DNA: TGTGCCAGCAGTCGAGACAGATCGAACACTGAAGCTTTCTTT; CDR3 protein: CASSRDRSNTEAFF
D gene: .; J gene: TRBJ1-5; V gene: TRBV4-2; clone size: .; CDR3 DNA: TGTGCCAGCAGCCAAGAATACGGCAATCAGCCCCAGCATTTT; CDR3 protein: CASSQEYGNQPQHF
D gene: TRBD1; J gene: TRBJ2-7; V gene: TRBV27; clone size: .; CDR3 DNA: TGTGCCAGCAGTTTATCGATGGGACAGGTCTACGAGCAGTACTTC; CDR3 protein: CASSLSMGQVYEQYF
D gene: TRBD2; J gene: TRBJ2-3; V gene: TRBV6-5; clone size: .; CDR3 DNA: TGTGCCAGCAGTTACTTTCCACTTAGCGGGAGGGCGTCAGATACGCAGTATTTT; CDR3 protein: CASSYFPLSGRASDTQYF
D gene: TRBD1; J gene: TRBJ2-1; V gene: TRBV20-1; clone size: few; CDR3 DNA: TGCAGTGGCCGGGACAGGGGTCACGATGAGCAGTTCTTC; CDR3 protein: CSGRDRGHDEQFF
D gene: .; J gene: TRBJ1-2; V gene: TRBV20-1; clone size: .; CDR3 DNA: TGCAGTGCTGGTCTTCGCCCGCAGCGAAGTGGCTACACCTTC; CDR3 protein: CSAGLRPQRSGYTF
D gene: TRBD2; J gene: TRBJ2-1; V gene: TRBV25-1; clone size: .; CDR3 DNA: TGTGCCAGCAGCGGGAGGGCCTTCCAAGAGACCCAGTTCTTC; CDR3 protein: CASSGRAFQETQFF